The rows below give T cell receptor beta chains drawn from one sample of a study of T-cell reconstitution after alpha-beta-depleted transplantation in children. TCRdb recomputed calls from the PCR reads with MiXCR, one row per CDR3 protein. The sample includes 130,000 to 150,000 distinct CDR3 sequences, around 8.5% of them seen just once. The sequenced sample was PBMCs, mostly from graft donor cells, obtained 180 days after TCRalphabeta/CD19-depleted stem cell transplant. These receptors came from a female patient younger than 10 who had a stem cell transplant for congenital amegakaryocytic thrombocytopenia, so the T cells may come from the graft donor. Both conserved end residues are part of each CDR3. D genes are given only for firm matches. Not all rows give a size; the values are once, few, many and, for expanded clones, a class.

D | size | J | V | CDR3 | DNA
- | many | TRBJ2-3 | TRBV28 | CASSLGPGVDTQYF | TGTGCCAGCAGTTTAGGGCCCGGCGTGGATACGCAGTATTTT
- | - | TRBJ2-3 | TRBV20-1 | CSAREGGAGTQYF | TGCAGTGCTAGAGAGGGGGGGGCCGGTACGCAGTATTTT
- | - | TRBJ2-3 | TRBV28 | CASSLPRDTQYF | TGTGCCAGCAGTTTACCGAGAGATACGCAGTATTTT
- | many | TRBJ2-3 | TRBV6-1 | CASRGAITDTQYF | TGTGCCAGCAGAGGAGCAATAACAGATACGCAGTATTTT
- | many | TRBJ2-7 | TRBV28 | CASSLHPSYEQYF | TGTGCCAGCAGTTTACACCCCTCCTACGAGCAGTACTTC
TRBD1 | many | TRBJ2-7 | TRBV5-1 | CASSLGTGPYEQYF | TGCGCCAGCAGCTTGGGGACAGGGCCCTACGAGCAGTACTTC
- | many | TRBJ2-7 | TRBV10-2 | CATDNGGQRTYEQYF | TGCGCCACCGATAACGGGGGACAGCGGACCTACGAGCAGTACTTC
TRBD2 | - | TRBJ2-2 | TRBV6-1 | CASSAGGHTGELFF | TGTGCCAGCAGTGCGGGGGGGCACACCGGGGAGCTGTTTTTT
- | few | TRBJ2-2 | TRBV20-1 | CSARPTDFYTGELFF | TGCAGTGCTCGGCCCACAGACTTTTACACCGGGGAGCTGTTTTTT
- | - | TRBJ1-2 | TRBV5-1 | CASSYAEGSYGDTF | TGCGCCAGCAGCTACGCTGAAGGGAGCTATGGCGACACCTTC
- | many | TRBJ2-1 | TRBV20-1 | CSATSRTGYYNEQFF | TGCAGTGCTACCTCGAGGACGGGATACTACAATGAGCAGTTCTTC
- | many | TRBJ2-3 | TRBV6-1 | CASSVRADTQYF | TGTGCCAGCAGTGTCCGGGCAGATACGCAGTATTTT
- | many | TRBJ2-2 | TRBV14 | CARPHNGGYTGELFF | TGTGCCAGACCCCATAACGGGGGCTACACCGGGGAGCTGTTTTTT
- | - | TRBJ2-6 | TRBV3-1 | CASSLIRKSGANVLTF | TGTGCCAGCAGCCTAATTCGGAAATCTGGGGCCAACGTCCTGACTTTC
- | - | TRBJ1-1 | TRBV5-8 | CASTSSATYTEAFF | TGTGCCAGCACCTCGTCGGCCACTTACACTGAAGCTTTCTTT
- | many | TRBJ1-1 | TRBV12-3/TRBV12-4 | CASSLVLGGSTEAFF | TGTGCCAGCAGTTTAGTTCTGGGGGGGAGCACTGAAGCTTTCTTT
- | many | TRBJ2-7 | TRBV12-3/TRBV12-4 | CASSLSAYEQYF | TGTGCCAGCAGTTTATCGGCCTACGAGCAGTACTTC
- | few | TRBJ2-5 | TRBV29-1 | CSVAQGGRETQYF | TGCAGCGTTGCGCAGGGAGGTCGGGAGACCCAGTACTTC
- | many | TRBJ1-1 | TRBV20-1 | CSATFPPTNTEAFF | TGCAGTGCCACTTTTCCTCCGACAAACACTGAAGCTTTCTTT
- | many | TRBJ2-7 | TRBV12-3/TRBV12-4 | CASSLARGYEQYF | TGTGCCAGCAGTTTAGCGCGTGGTTACGAGCAGTACTTC
- | few | TRBJ1-5 | TRBV19 | CASSQDSYSNQPQHF | TGTGCCAGTAGCCAGGACAGTTATAGCAATCAGCCCCAGCATTTT
- | many | TRBJ1-2 | TRBV29-1 | CSVPRGFYGYTF | TGCAGCGTGCCCCGAGGGTTTTATGGCTACACCTTC
- | many | TRBJ2-1 | TRBV5-1 | CASSQYNEQFF | TGCGCCAGCAGCCAGTACAATGAGCAGTTCTTC
- | many | TRBJ1-6 | TRBV5-1 | CASSLSAGARDSPLHF | TGCGCCAGCAGCTTGTCGGCAGGGGCAAGGGATTCACCCCTCCACTTT